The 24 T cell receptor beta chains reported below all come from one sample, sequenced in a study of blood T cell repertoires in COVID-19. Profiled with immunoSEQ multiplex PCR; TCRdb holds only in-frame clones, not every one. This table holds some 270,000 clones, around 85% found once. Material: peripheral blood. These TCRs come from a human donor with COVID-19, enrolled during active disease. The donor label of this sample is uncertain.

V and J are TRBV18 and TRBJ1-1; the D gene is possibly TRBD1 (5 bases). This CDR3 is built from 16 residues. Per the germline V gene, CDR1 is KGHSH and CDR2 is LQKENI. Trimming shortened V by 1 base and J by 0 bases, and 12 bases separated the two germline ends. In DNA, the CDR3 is TGTGCCAGCTCACCACGGATGACAGAAGTGAACACTGAAGCTTTCTTT. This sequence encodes CASSPRMTEVNTEAFF.

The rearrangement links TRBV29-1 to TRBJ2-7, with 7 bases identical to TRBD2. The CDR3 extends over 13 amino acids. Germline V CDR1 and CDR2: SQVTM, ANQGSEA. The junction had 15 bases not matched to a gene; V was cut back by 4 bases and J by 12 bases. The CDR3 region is CSVAKLGEGHRYF. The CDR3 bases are TGCAGCGTTGCCAAATTGGGGGAGGGCCATAGGTACTTC.

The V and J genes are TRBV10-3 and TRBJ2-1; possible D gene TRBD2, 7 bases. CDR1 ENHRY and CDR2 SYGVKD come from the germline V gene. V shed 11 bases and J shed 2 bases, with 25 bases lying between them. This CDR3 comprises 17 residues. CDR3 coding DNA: TGTGCCGCCCGGGGGGCGGCGGGAGCATCGACCTACAATGAGCAGTTCTTC. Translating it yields CAARGAAGASTYNEQFF.

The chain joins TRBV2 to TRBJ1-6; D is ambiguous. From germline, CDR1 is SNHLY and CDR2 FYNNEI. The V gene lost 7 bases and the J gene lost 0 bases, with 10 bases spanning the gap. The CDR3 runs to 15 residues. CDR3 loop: CASTTRSSYNSPLHF. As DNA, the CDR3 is TGTGCCAGCACAACCCGGAGCTCCTATAATTCACCCCTCCACTTT.

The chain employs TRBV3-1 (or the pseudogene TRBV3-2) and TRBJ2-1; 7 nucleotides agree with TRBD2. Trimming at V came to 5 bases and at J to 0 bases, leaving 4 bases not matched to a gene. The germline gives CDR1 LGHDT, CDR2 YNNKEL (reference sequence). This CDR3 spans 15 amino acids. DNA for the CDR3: TGTGCCAGCAGCTCGCTAGCGGACTCCTACAATGAGCAGTTCTTC. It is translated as CASSSLADSYNEQFF.

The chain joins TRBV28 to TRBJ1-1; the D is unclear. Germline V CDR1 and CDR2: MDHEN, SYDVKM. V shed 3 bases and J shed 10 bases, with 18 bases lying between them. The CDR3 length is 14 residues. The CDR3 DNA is TGTGCCAGCAGTTTCCAATCTCGACTAGCAGGAGCTTTCTTT. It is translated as CASSFQSRLAGAFF.

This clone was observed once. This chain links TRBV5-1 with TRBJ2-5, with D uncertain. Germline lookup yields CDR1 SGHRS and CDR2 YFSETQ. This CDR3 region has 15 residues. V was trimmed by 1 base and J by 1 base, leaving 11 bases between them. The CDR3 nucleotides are TGCGCCAGCAGCTTGTCCCCGGTGTCCCAAGAGACCCAGTACTTC. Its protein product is CASSLSPVSQETQYF.

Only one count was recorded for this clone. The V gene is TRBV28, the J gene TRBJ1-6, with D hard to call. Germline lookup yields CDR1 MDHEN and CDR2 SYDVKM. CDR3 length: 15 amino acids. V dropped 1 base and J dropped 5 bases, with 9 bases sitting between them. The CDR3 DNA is TGTGCCAGCAGTTTATTGGCGCAGGATAATTCACCCCTCCACTTT. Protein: CASSLLAQDNSPLHF.

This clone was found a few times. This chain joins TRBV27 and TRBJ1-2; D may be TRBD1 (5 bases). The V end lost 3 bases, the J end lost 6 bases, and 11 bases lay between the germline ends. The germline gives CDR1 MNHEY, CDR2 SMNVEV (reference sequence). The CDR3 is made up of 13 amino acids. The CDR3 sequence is CASSFGGGDGYTF. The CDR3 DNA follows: TGTGCCAGCAGTTTCGGCGGGGGTGATGGCTACACCTTC.

This CDR3 is CASSLGGGRDQPQHF. CDR3 coding DNA: TGTGCCAGCAGCCTGGGGGGGGGACGAGATCAGCCCCAGCATTTT. The V and J genes are TRBV2 and TRBJ1-5; D is perhaps TRBD1 (5 bases). Germline V CDR1 and CDR2: SNHLY, FYNNEI. V lost 6 bases, J lost 5 bases, and 17 bases lay in between. The length of the CDR3 is 15 residues.

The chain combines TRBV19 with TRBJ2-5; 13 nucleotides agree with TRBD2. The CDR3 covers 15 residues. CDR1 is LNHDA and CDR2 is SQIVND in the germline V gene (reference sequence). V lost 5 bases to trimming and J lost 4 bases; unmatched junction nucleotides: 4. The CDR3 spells CASSLGTSGAETQYF. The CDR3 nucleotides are TGTGCCAGTAGTCTCGGGACTAGCGGGGCAGAGACCCAGTACTTC.

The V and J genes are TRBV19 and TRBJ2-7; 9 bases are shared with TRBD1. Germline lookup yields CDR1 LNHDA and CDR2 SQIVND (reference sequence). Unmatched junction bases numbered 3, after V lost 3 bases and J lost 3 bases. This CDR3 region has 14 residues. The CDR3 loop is CASSIGTGYYEQYF. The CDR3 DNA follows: TGTGCCAGTAGTATCGGGACAGGGTACTACGAGCAGTACTTC.

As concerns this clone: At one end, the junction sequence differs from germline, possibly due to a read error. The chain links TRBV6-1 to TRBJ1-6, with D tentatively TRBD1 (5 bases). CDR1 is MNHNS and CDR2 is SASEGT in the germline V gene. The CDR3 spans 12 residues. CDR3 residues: CASSEGASPLHF. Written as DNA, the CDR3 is TGTGCCAGCAGCGAAGGGGCTTCACCCCTCCACTTT.

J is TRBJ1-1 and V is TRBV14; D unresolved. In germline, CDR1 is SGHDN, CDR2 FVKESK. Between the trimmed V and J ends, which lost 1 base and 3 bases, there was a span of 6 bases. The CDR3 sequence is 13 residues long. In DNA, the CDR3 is TGTGCCAGCAGCCAAGTAACATACACTGAAGCTTTCTTT. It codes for CASSQVTYTEAFF.

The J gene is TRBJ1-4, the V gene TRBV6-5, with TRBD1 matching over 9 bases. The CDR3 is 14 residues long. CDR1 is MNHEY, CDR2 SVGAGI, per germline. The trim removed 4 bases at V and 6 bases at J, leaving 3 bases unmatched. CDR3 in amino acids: CASSWTGEYEKLFF. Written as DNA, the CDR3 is TGTGCCAGCAGTTGGACAGGGGAGTATGAAAAACTGTTTTTT.

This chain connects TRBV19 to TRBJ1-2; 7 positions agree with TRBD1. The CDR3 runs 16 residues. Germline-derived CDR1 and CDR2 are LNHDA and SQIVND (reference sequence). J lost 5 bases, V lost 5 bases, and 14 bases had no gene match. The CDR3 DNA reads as TGTGCCAGTAGTTCTCCCCGGACAGGACCTATTTATGGCTACACCTTC. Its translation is CASSSPRTGPIYGYTF.

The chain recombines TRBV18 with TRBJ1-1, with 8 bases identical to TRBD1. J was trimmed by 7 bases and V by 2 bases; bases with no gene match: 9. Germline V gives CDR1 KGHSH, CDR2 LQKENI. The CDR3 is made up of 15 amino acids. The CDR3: CASSPLDRAGSEAFF. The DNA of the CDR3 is TGTGCCAGCTCACCATTGGACAGGGCCGGGAGTGAAGCTTTCTTT. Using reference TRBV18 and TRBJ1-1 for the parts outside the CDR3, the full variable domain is NAGVMQNPRHLVRRRGQEARLRCSPMKGHSHVYWYRQLPEEGLKFMVYLQKENIIDESGMPKERFSAEFPKEGPSILRIQQVVRGDSAAYFCASSPLDRAGSEAFFGQGTRLTVV.

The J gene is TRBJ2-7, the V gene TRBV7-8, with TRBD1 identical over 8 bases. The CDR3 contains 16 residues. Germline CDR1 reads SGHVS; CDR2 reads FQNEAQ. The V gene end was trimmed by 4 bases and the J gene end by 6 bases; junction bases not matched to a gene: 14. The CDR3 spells CASSSTLRDRKPEQYF. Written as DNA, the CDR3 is TGTGCCAGCAGCTCAACACTCCGGGACAGGAAACCCGAGCAGTACTTC.

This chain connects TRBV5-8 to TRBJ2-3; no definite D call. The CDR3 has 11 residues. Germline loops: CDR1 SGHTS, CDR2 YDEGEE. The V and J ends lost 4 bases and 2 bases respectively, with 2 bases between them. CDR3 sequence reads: CASSLTDTQYF. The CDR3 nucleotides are TGTGCCAGCAGCCTCACAGATACGCAGTATTTT.

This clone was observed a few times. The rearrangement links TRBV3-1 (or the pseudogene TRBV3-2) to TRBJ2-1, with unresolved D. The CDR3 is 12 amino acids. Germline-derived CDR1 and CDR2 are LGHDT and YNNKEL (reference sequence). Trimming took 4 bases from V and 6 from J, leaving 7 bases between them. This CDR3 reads CASSPTTNEQFF. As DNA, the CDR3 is TGTGCCAGCAGCCCAACAACCAATGAGCAGTTCTTC.

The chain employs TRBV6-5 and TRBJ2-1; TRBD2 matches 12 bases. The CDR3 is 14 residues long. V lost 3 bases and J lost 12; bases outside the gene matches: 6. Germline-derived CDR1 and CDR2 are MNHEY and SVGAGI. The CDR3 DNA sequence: TGTGCCAGCAGTTATGGGCTAGCGGGAGGGAGGCAGTTCTTC. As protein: CASSYGLAGGRQFF.

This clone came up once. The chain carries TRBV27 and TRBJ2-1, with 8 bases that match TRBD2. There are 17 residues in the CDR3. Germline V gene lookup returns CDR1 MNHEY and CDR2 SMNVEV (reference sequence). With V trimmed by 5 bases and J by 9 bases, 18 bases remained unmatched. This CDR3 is CASSQRGTGTRTSEQFF. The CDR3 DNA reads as TGTGCCAGCAGTCAGAGAGGAACCGGGACTAGAACTTCTGAGCAGTTCTTC.

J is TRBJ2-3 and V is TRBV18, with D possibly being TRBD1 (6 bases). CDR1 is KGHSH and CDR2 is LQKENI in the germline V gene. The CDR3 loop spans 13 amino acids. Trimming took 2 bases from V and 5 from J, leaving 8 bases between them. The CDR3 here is CASSPGGLDTQYF. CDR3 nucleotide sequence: TGTGCCAGCTCACCAGGGGGCCTAGATACGCAGTATTTT.

The CDR3 loop reads CASSPGLQSWGANVLTF. For the CDR3, the DNA is TGTGCCAGCTCACCGGGACTCCAATCCTGGGGGGCCAACGTCCTGACTTTC. The chain recombines TRBV18 with TRBJ2-6, with D possibly being TRBD2 (6 bases). Germline V gene sequence: CDR1 KGHSH, CDR2 LQKENI. This CDR3 comprises 17 residues. Trimming took off 3 bases at V and 4 bases at J, with 16 bases between the two ends. Looking up the rest from reference TRBV18 and TRBJ2-6 gives the full variable domain: NAGVMQNPRHLVRRRGQEARLRCSPMKGHSHVYWYRQLPEEGLKFMVYLQKENIIDESGMPKERFSAEFPKEGPSILRIQQVVRGDSAAYFCASSPGLQSWGANVLTFGAGSRLTVL.